This TCR beta chain comes out of a study of human T cells and chemical hapten exposure. Study-wide background: TCR yields per sample varied, mainly owing to small pooled library volume differences. Study outcomes and limitations: TCRs above 1 in 1000 frequency did not change with DPC sensitization.

Noted time point: patch test 2, 6 weeks after DPC sensitization. Treatment denoted: therapeutic diphenylcyclopropenone sensitization with weekly scalp DPC. Each patch-test visit's blood sample preceded patch application. CDR3 size: 15 residues. Trimming took off 3 bases at V and 6 bases at J, with 16 bases between the two ends. Germline values: CDR1 KGHSH, CDR2 LQKENI. This clonotype was detected only a few times. Its target is not known. In TCRdb, the RACE reads were re-called with MiXCR into one record per CDR3 protein. The sample yields 330,000 or so distinct CDR3 sequences, about 6.3% seen once. This sequence joins TRBV18 and TRBJ2-3; either TRBD1 or TRBD2 may supply D (5 bases each). Sequences were derived from whole blood, sampled in connection with sensitization to the hapten diphenylcyclopropenone (DPC). The receptor's source is a woman in her late teens or twenties with alopecia areata. Some clones in this sample may be carry-over from other donors' samples. The CDR3 DNA reads as TGTGCCAGCTCACCTTCGGGACCAACCCCCGATACGCAGTATTTT. Protein product: CASSPSGPTPDTQYF.